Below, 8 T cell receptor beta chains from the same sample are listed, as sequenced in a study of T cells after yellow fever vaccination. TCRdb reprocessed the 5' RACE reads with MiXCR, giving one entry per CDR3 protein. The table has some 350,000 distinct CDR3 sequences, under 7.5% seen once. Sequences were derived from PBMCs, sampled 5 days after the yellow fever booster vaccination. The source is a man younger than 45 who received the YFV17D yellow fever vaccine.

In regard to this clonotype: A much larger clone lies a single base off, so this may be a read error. The CDR3 region has the DNA TGCAGCGTCCTTAGCGGGAAAGTGTATACGCAGTATTTT. This translates into CSVLSGKVYTQYF. The chain employs TRBV29-1 and TRBJ2-3, with 8 nucleotides matching TRBD2. Germline V gene lookup returns CDR1 SQVTM and CDR2 ANQGSEA. The J segment lost 7 bases and the V segment lost 6 bases, leaving 9 bases of the junction unmatched. The CDR3 extends over 13 amino acids.

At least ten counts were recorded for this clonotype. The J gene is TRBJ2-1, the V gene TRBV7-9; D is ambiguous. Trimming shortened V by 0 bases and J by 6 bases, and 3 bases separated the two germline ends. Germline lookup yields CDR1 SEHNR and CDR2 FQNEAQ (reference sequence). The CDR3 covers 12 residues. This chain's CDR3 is CASSLAANEQFF. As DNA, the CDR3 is TGTGCCAGCAGCTTAGCGGCCAATGAGCAGTTCTTC.

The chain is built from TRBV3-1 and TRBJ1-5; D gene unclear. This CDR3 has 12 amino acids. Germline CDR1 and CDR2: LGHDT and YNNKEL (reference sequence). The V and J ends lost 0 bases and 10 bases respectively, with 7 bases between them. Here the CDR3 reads CASSQDDRPQHF. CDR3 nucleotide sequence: TGTGCCAGCAGCCAAGATGATCGCCCCCAGCATTTT.

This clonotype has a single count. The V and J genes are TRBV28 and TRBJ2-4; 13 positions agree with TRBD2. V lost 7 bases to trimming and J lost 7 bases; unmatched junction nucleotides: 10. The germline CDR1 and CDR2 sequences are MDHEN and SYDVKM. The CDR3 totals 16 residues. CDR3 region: CASTLTSGRARNIQYF. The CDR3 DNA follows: TGTGCCAGCACCCTAACTAGCGGGAGGGCCAGGAACATTCAGTACTTC. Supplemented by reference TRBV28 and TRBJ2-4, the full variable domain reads DVKVTQSSRYLVKRTGEKVFLECVQDMDHENMFWYRQDPGLGLRLIYFSYDVKMKEKGDIPEGYSVSREKKERFSLILESASTNQTSMYLCASTLTSGRARNIQYFGAGTRLSVL.

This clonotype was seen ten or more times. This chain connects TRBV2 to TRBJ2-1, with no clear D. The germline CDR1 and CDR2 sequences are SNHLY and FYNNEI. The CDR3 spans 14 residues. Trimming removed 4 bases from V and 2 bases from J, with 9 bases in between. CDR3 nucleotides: TGTGCCAGCAGTGTTCGTATCACCTACAATGAGCAGTTCTTC. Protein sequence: CASSVRITYNEQFF.

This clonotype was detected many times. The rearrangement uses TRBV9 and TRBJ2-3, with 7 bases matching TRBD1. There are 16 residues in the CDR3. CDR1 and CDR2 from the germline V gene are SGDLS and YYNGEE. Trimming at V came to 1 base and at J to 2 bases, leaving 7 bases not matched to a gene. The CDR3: CASSVRTGAFTDTQYF. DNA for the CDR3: TGTGCCAGCAGCGTACGGACAGGAGCCTTCACAGATACGCAGTATTTT.

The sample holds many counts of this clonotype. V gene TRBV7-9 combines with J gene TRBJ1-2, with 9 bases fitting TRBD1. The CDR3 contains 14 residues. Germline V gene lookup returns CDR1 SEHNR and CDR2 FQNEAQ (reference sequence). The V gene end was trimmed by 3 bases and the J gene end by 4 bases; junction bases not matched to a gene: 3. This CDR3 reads CASSLTGGAYGYTF. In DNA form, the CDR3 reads TGTGCCAGCAGCTTGACAGGGGGAGCCTATGGCTACACCTTC.

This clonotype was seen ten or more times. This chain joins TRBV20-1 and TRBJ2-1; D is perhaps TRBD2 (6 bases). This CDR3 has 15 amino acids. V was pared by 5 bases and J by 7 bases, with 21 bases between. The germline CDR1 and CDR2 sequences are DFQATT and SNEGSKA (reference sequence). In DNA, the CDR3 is TGCAGTGCTGGAGCTAGCGACGAGATTTCAAATGAGCAGTTCTTC. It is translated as CSAGASDEISNEQFF.